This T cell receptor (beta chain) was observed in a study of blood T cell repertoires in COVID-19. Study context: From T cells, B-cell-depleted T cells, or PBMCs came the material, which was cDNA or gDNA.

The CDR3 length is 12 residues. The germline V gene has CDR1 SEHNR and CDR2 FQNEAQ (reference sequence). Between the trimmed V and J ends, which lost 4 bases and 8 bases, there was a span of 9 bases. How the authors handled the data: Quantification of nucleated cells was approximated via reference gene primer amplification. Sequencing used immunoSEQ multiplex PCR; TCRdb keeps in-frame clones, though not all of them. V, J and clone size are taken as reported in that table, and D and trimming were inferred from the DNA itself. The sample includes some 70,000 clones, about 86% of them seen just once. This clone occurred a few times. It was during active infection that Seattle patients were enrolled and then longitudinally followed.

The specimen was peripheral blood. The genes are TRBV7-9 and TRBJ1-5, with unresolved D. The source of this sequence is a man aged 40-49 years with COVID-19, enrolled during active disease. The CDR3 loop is CASSSSGEPQHF. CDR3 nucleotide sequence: TGTGCCAGCAGCTCCTCGGGTGAGCCCCAGCATTTT.